These T cell receptor beta chains were read from a single sample in a study of PD-L1 blockade in urothelial cancer. Produced via immunoSEQ multiplex PCR; TCRdb's table is partial and in-frame only. The sample lists more than 95,000 clones; 86% were seen once. The starting material was PBMCs, obtained around atezolizumab (anti-PD-L1) treatment. These receptors all stem from a man aged 50-60 years with urothelial cancer. Each CDR3 is given with its conserved first and last residue. The D gene is left open where the match is weak. The listing skips clone size in some rows; elsewhere it reads once, few, many or a size class.

TRBJ2-1,NA,13,TRBD2,TRBV5-1,CASASGSFGEQFF,TGCGCCAGCGCTAGCGGGAGCTTCGGTGAGCAGTTCTTC
TRBJ1-4,NA,16,TRBD1,TRBV4-2,CASSQDPTGLGEKLFF,TGTGCCAGCAGCCAAGATCCGACAGGGTTAGGGGAAAAACTGTTTTTT
TRBJ2-2,NA,14,TRBD1,TRBV5-1,CASQGDLATGELFF,TGCGCCAGTCAGGGGGACCTGGCAACCGGGGAGCTGTTTTTT
TRBJ2-5,NA,14,NA,TRBV19,CASTQWGLQETQYF,TGTGCCAGTACCCAGTGGGGACTTCAAGAGACCCAGTACTTC
TRBJ2-7,NA,14,TRBD1,TRBV5-6,CASSLNTGAYEQYF,TGTGCCAGCAGCTTGAATACAGGGGCCTACGAGCAGTACTTC
TRBJ2-5,NA,16,TRBD2,TRBV27,CASSITLAATGATQYF,TGTGCCAGCAGTATAACACTAGCGGCTACCGGCGCGACCCAGTACTTC
TRBJ1-5,NA,17,NA,TRBV19,CASSREQGAYSNQPQHF,TGTGCCAGTAGTAGGGAACAGGGCGCCTATAGCAATCAGCCCCAGCATTTT
TRBJ2-7,NA,14,TRBD1,TRBV9,CASSVGQGAYEQYF,TGTGCCAGCAGCGTAGGGCAGGGGGCCTACGAGCAGTACTTC
TRBJ1-6,once,14,NA,TRBV6-5,CASSDRTENSPLHF,TGTGCCAGCAGTGACAGGACAGAGAATTCACCCCTCCACTTT
TRBJ1-4,NA,15,NA,TRBV2,CASRPRQVPNEKLFF,TGTGCCAGCAGGCCCCGACAGGTTCCTAATGAAAAACTGTTTTTT
TRBJ2-5,NA,18,TRBD1,TRBV7-2,CASSLMVFGQGVGETQYF,TGTGCCAGCAGCTTAATGGTTTTTGGACAGGGAGTGGGGGAGACCCAGTACTTC
TRBJ1-1,NA,14,TRBD1,TRBV30,CAWSTPGGDTEAFF,TGTGCCTGGAGTACCCCAGGGGGTGATACTGAAGCTTTCTTT
TRBJ1-2,NA,15,NA,TRBV7-8,CASSLVPGRDYGYTF,TGTGCCAGCAGCTTAGTACCAGGGAGGGACTATGGCTACACCTTC
TRBJ1-1,once,14,TRBD1,TRBV30,CAWSRTGLNTEAFF,TGTGCCTGGAGCAGGACAGGGTTGAACACTGAAGCTTTCTTT
TRBJ2-7,NA,12,NA,TRBV30,CAWSDDYYEQYF,TGTGCCTGGAGTGACGACTACTACGAGCAGTACTTC
TRBJ2-5,NA,14,NA,TRBV6-5,CASNPTASRFSQYF,TGTGCCAGCAACCCTACCGCGTCCCGGTTCTCCCAGTACTTC
TRBJ1-1,NA,13,TRBD1,TRBV18,CASSPTGDTEAFF,TGTGCCAGCTCACCGACAGGGGACACTGAAGCTTTCTTT
TRBJ1-6,NA,16,NA,TRBV19,CASSLFGDTDNSPLHF,TGTGCCAGTAGCCTCTTTGGGGACACCGATAATTCACCCCTCCACTTT
TRBJ2-7,NA,14,TRBD1,TRBV28,CASRPTGQSYEQYF,TGTGCCAGCAGACCAACGGGACAGTCCTACGAGCAGTACTTC